This T cell receptor beta chain was documented in a study of blood T cell repertoires in COVID-19. Study in general: T cells, B-cell-depleted T cells, or PBMCs supplied cDNA or gDNA.

Clones were read by immunoSEQ multiplex PCR, and TCRdb kept only the in-frame ones, dropping some. This table holds over 200,000 clones, about 80% found once. The sequencing input was peripheral blood. The sequence derives from a man aged 45 to 65 with active or convalescent COVID-19.

This CDR3 is CAWDRDRVTGELFF. In nucleotides, the CDR3 is TGTGCCTGGGACCGGGACAGGGTGACCGGGGAGCTGTTTTTT. The V and J genes are TRBV30 and TRBJ2-2; 9 bases line up with TRBD1. This CDR3 is built from 14 residues. Germline CDR1 GTSNPN, CDR2 SVGIG (reference sequence). The V segment lost 5 bases and the J segment 5 bases; nucleotides outside the gene matches: 6.